These 11 T cell receptor beta chains originate from one sample sequenced in a study of cytomegalovirus exposure and HLA in healthy donors. It was with 60 Vbeta and 13 Jbeta primers that the PCR ran. Clones were sequenced by immunoSEQ multiplex PCR, and TCRdb holds only the in-frame ones, with some missing. The sample consists of 100,000 or so clones, 78% of them appearing once. Source material: PBMCs. These receptor sequences come from a woman in her thirties or forties in good health and CMV-seropositive.

This chain links TRBV19 with TRBJ1-2; weak D call: TRBD1 (5 bases). Per germline, CDR1 LNHDA and CDR2 SQIVND (reference sequence). The CDR3 is 12 amino acids. V shed 6 bases and J shed 6 bases, with 11 bases lying between them. CDR3 coding DNA: TGTGCCAGTAGAAGGGGTAGGGATGGCTACACCTTC. As protein: CASRRGRDGYTF.

As concerns this clone: Other DNA sequences of this sample code for an identical CDR3. The V call is TRBV7-9, the J call TRBJ1-2; no clear D gene. Trimming removed 8 bases at V and 5 bases at J, with 12 bases between. The CDR3 loop spans 12 amino acids. The germline V gene has CDR1 SEHNR and CDR2 FQNEAQ (reference sequence). CDR3 coding DNA: TGTGCCAGCCGATCGACTGGGTATGGCTACACCTTC. It encodes CASRSTGYGYTF.

The chain couples TRBV5-6 to TRBJ2-5; 10 bases are a match to TRBD1. The germline gives CDR1 SGHDT, CDR2 YYEEEE. V gave up 3 bases and J gave up 2 bases; unmatched junction bases: 7. This CDR3 comprises 16 residues. In nucleotides, the CDR3 is TGTGCCAGCAGCTGGTTGACAGGGGGCGGGCAAGAGACCCAGTACTTC. This sequence encodes CASSWLTGGGQETQYF. The whole variable domain, remainder taken from reference TRBV5-6 and TRBJ2-5, is DAGVTQSPTHLIKTRGQQVTLRCSPKSGHDTVSWYQQALGQGPQFIFQYYEEEERQRGNFPDRFSGHQFPNYSSELNVNALLLGDSALYLCASSWLTGGGQETQYFGPGTRLLVL.

This chain joins TRBV6-5 and TRBJ2-2, with a tentative D call TRBD1 (6 bases). Germline assignment: CDR1 MNHEY and CDR2 SVGAGI. CDR3 length: 14 amino acids. The V end lost 6 bases, the J end lost 13 bases, and 21 bases lay between the germline ends. CDR3 bases: TGTGCCAGCAGCCCCACGTGGGACACCTTTGGGCTGTTTTTT. Translation: CASSPTWDTFGLFF.

Notes on this clone: Its ends do not fully match the called genes, so a read error is possible. V gene TRBV7-9 combines with J gene TRBJ1-1; 9 nucleotides line up with TRBD1. The CDR3 contains 16 residues. The germline V gene has CDR1 SEHNR and CDR2 FQNEAQ (reference sequence). The CDR3 nucleotides read TGTTCCAGCAGCCTTGACCTGACAGGGGGTGACACTGAAGCTTTCTTT. It encodes CSSSLDLTGGDTEAFF.

The rearrangement joins TRBV6-5 to TRBJ2-7; unclear D gene. Germline V gene data show CDR1 as MNHEY and CDR2 as SVGAGI. V shed 2 bases and J shed 1 base, with 15 bases lying between them. The CDR3 has 16 residues. The CDR3 nucleotides are TGTGCCAGCAGTTACACCGACGACACTGGATCCTACGAGCAGTACTTC. Its translation: CASSYTDDTGSYEQYF.

The chain links TRBV7-8 to TRBJ2-5; 8 bases agree with TRBD2. The J call may be incorrect, as the DNA end agrees better with TRBJ2-7. Germline CDR1 SGHVS, CDR2 FQNEAQ. The length of the CDR3 is 16 residues. CDR3 residues: CASSPFRGTRLYEQYF. CDR3 nucleotides: TGTGCCAGCAGCCCTTTTCGGGGGACTAGACTTTACGAGCAGTACTTC.

The chain links TRBV4-3 to TRBJ1-4; 10 nucleotides agree with TRBD1. Germline trimming cut 1 base from V and 12 bases from J; bases unmatched to any gene: 8. CDR3 size: 15 residues. The germline gives CDR1 LGHNA, CDR2 YSLEER. CDR3 residues: CASSQGATGGRELFF. DNA of the CDR3: TGCGCCAGCAGCCAAGGAGCGACAGGGGGCAGGGAACTGTTTTTT.

On this clone itself: The junction departs from the called germline gene at one end, perhaps through a read error. The chain employs TRBV7-9 and TRBJ2-1; the D gene is possibly TRBD2 (5 bases). Germline lookup yields CDR1 SEHNR and CDR2 FQNEAQ (reference sequence). The CDR3 covers 14 residues. CDR3 in DNA: TGTTCCAGCAGCTTAGAGATCGGGAACAATGAGCAGTTCTTC. This codes for CSSSLEIGNNEQFF.

The chain carries TRBV16 and TRBJ1-2; D is ambiguous. This CDR3 has 14 residues. Germline loops: CDR1 KGHSY, CDR2 FQNENV. The V gene lost 0 bases and the J gene lost 5 bases, with 10 bases spanning the gap. CDR3 bases: TGTGCCAGCAGCCAATCCGTAAAGAGGTATGGCTACACCTTC. Its translation: CASSQSVKRYGYTF. Supplemented by reference TRBV16 and TRBJ1-2, the full variable domain reads GEEVAQTPKHLVRGEGQKAKLYCAPIKGHSYVFWYQQVLKNEFKFLISFQNENVFDETGMPKERFSAKCLPNSPCSLEIQATKLEDSAVYFCASSQSVKRYGYTFGSGTRLTVV.

The V gene is TRBV2, the J gene TRBJ2-3; 10 bases are shared with TRBD2. There are 13 residues in the CDR3. The germline gives CDR1 SNHLY, CDR2 FYNNEI. V gave up 8 bases and J gave up 4 bases; unmatched junction bases: 3. The CDR3 nucleotides are TGTGCCAGCCTAGCGGGAGAGGCAGATACGCAGTATTTT. Encoded protein: CASLAGEADTQYF.